Sequencing of this T cell receptor beta chain was carried out in a study of blood T cells in healthy people across ages. The authors ran a second PCR of 7 to 11 cycles using a sample-barcoded 5' primer and a J-beta primer mix. Each cDNA molecule, via a template-switch adaptor with 12 random nucleotides, was tagged. TCRdb fed the 5' RACE reads into MiXCR, producing one record per CDR3 protein. The sample shows some 1,000,000 distinct CDR3 sequences, 20% to 25% of them seen only once. CDR1 SGHDT and CDR2 YYEEEE come from the germline V gene. Trimming took 0 bases from V and 7 from J; bases not matched to a gene: 5. The CDR3 contains 15 residues. General observations from the study: For the donors, CMV status was unknown and possibly confounded expanded clonotype changes. More naive CD4+ cells and higher diversity were found in long-lived than in aged donors.

This clonotype was observed a few times. As yet, its antigen is unknown. A further study also used this sample, focusing on T cells of mothers and their children. This second study says: The study obtained over 8 million TCR beta CDR3 reads per mother and some 3 million per child.

This sequence joins TRBV5-6 and TRBJ2-1, with 9 bases identical to TRBD2. This sequence originates from a girl aged 2 to 9 in good health. The sample was blood. The CDR3 protein is CASSLALAGSNEQFF. CDR3 bases: TGTGCCAGCAGCTTGGCCCTAGCGGGGTCGAATGAGCAGTTCTTC.